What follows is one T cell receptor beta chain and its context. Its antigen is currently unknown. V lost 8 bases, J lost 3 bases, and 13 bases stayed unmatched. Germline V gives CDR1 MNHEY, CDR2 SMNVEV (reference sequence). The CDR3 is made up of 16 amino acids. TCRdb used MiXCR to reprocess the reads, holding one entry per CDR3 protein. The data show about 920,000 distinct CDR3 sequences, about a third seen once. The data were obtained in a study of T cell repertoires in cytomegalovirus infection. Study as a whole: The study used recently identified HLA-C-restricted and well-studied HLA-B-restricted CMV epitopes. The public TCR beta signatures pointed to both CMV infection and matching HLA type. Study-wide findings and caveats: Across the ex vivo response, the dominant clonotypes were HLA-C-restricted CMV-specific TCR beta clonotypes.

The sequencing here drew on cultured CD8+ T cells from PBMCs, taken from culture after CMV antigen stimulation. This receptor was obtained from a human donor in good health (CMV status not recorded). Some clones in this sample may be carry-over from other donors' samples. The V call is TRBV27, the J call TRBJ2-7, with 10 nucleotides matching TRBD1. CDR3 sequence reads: CASRGQGNPRDYEQYF. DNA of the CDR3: TGTGCCAGCCGGGGACAGGGGAACCCGAGAGACTACGAGCAGTACTTC.